A single sample is the source of the 21 T cell receptor beta chains below, sequenced in a study of Ad26.COV2.S vaccination and SARS-CoV-2 variants (dated by TCRdb to the early 2020s). The library was obtained by the immunoSEQ multiplex PCR assay. Imported from immuneACCESS, the table was reduced by TCRdb to in-frame sequences with V and J called. These copies leave out some clones; in studies compared against another copy, an unresolved V gene accounts for under half, and the cause of the remainder is not known. Within this sample are roughly 510,000 clones, with about 83% of them counted one time only. Roughly 13% of the sample is held by the ten biggest clonotypes. The sample's treatment or condition label, decoded: over 15 received Ad26.COV2.S at low or high dose, single or two shots; several received placebo; per-sample allocation not given. For vaccine and placebo recipients, repertoires were sequenced using samples collected on day 63 after the first injection.

The sample in question was peripheral blood, obtained in a trial of Ad26.COV2.S vaccine versus placebo. The receptors here all came from a person aged 18 to 59 who received the Ad26.COV2.S COVID-19 vaccine or a placebo.

The V call is TRBV18, the J call TRBJ1-1; D might be TRBD1 (5 bases). The CDR3 loop spans 11 amino acids. CDR1 and CDR2 from the germline V gene are KGHSH and LQKENI. The V gene lost 5 bases and the J gene lost 11 bases, with 12 bases spanning the gap. CDR3 protein: CASSSQGQAFF. CDR3 coding DNA: TGTGCCAGCTCATCCCAGGGTCAGGCTTTCTTT. The whole variable domain, filled in from reference TRBV18 and TRBJ1-1, reads NAGVMQNPRHLVRRRGQEARLRCSPMKGHSHVYWYRQLPEEGLKFMVYLQKENIIDESGMPKERFSAEFPKEGPSILRIQQVVRGDSAAYFCASSSQGQAFFGQGTRLTVV.

CDR3 DNA sequence: TGTGCCAGTAGTATTTCGGGGGTAGGAGGCACTGAAGCTTTCTTT. Protein sequence: CASSISGVGGTEAFF. This chain joins TRBV19 and TRBJ1-1, with TRBD1 as a possible D gene (5 bases). V gave up 3 bases and J gave up 4 bases, with 15 bases separating them. The CDR3 extends over 15 amino acids. The germline CDR1 and CDR2 sequences are LNHDA and SQIVND (reference sequence).

This chain uses TRBV27 with TRBJ1-2; TRBD1 might be the D (5 bases). V shed 1 base and J shed 2 bases, with 11 bases lying between them. Germline values: CDR1 MNHEY, CDR2 SMNVEV (reference sequence). This CDR3 is built from 15 residues. CDR3 DNA sequence: TGTGCCAGCAGTTTATGGGGGGGGAAGAACTATGGCTACACCTTC. Residues: CASSLWGGKNYGYTF.

The chain recombines TRBV27 with TRBJ1-1; D is ambiguous. Per the germline V gene, CDR1 is MNHEY and CDR2 is SMNVEV (reference sequence). The CDR3 covers 14 residues. Trimming removed 3 bases from V and 3 bases from J, with 11 bases in between. The CDR3 spells CASSFLAIDTEAFF. CDR3 DNA sequence: TGTGCCAGCAGTTTCTTAGCTATAGACACTGAAGCTTTCTTT.

The chain couples TRBV5-6 to TRBJ2-2, with D maybe TRBD2 (6 bases). CDR1 and CDR2 from the germline V gene are SGHDT and YYEEEE. V was trimmed by 4 bases and J by 2 bases, leaving 18 bases between them. There are 17 residues in the CDR3. Here the CDR3 reads CASSADLTGTNTGELFF. CDR3 DNA sequence: TGTGCCAGCAGCGCAGACCTTACGGGGACTAACACCGGGGAGCTGTTTTTT. Filled out from reference TRBV5-6 and TRBJ2-2, the complete variable domain reads DAGVTQSPTHLIKTRGQQVTLRCSPKSGHDTVSWYQQALGQGPQFIFQYYEEEERQRGNFPDRFSGHQFPNYSSELNVNALLLGDSALYLCASSADLTGTNTGELFFGEGSRLTVL.

The rearrangement uses TRBV9 and TRBJ2-5, with 14 bases that match TRBD2. The CDR3 runs 14 residues. V lost 4 bases and J lost 13; bases outside the gene matches: 9. Germline V gene lookup returns CDR1 SGDLS and CDR2 YYNGEE. The CDR3 DNA is TGTGCCAGCAGCTCCGGGACTAGCGGGGGCAGACTGTACTTC. Residues: CASSSGTSGGRLYF.

V usage is TRBV29-1 and J usage is TRBJ1-1, with D tentatively TRBD1 (5 bases). Germline CDR1 SQVTM, CDR2 ANQGSEA. Deletions cut 7 bases from V and 2 bases from J, with 8 bases between. There are 11 residues in the CDR3. The CDR3 DNA reads TGCAGCGCCGGACATAACACTGAAGCTTTCTTT. Translating it yields CSAGHNTEAFF.

The V and J genes are TRBV6-2 or TRBV6-3 and TRBJ2-4, with 11 bases that match TRBD2. The junction had 6 bases not matched to a gene; V was cut back by 5 bases and J by 0 bases. The CDR3 is 17 residues long. Germline V gene sequence: CDR1 MNHEY, CDR2 SVGEGT. The CDR3 loop is CASSVGLAAVAKNIQYF. The DNA for the CDR3 is TGTGCCAGCAGTGTGGGACTAGCGGCGGTAGCCAAAAACATTCAGTACTTC.

This sequence joins TRBV27 and TRBJ2-5; a possible D gene is TRBD1 (5 bases). The CDR3 extends over 14 amino acids. Germline-derived CDR1 and CDR2 are MNHEY and SMNVEV (reference sequence). The V and J ends lost 6 bases and 7 bases respectively, with 18 bases between them. The CDR3 coding sequence is TGTGCCAGCAGCCCCTTCCAGGGCCCGGGGACCCAGTACTTC. This encodes CASSPFQGPGTQYF.

This chain joins TRBV7-9 and TRBJ1-2; 7 bases are shared with TRBD1. This CDR3 is built from 12 residues. Per germline, CDR1 SEHNR and CDR2 FQNEAQ (reference sequence). J was trimmed by 8 bases and V by 3 bases; bases with no gene match: 3. CDR3 loop: CASSFTGEGYTF. DNA for the CDR3: TGTGCCAGCAGCTTCACAGGGGAGGGCTACACCTTC.

The chain employs TRBV23-1 and TRBJ2-7; TRBD1 is a possible D gene (5 bases). TRBV23-1 falls under the ORF class, with uncertain function. V gave up 4 bases and J gave up 2 bases, with 15 bases separating them. The CDR3 extends over 15 amino acids. CDR3 amino acids: CASSPASGPTYEQYF. The CDR3 DNA follows: TGCGCCAGCAGTCCCGCATCAGGGCCGACCTACGAGCAGTACTTC.

The chain carries TRBV11-1 and TRBJ2-7, with D possibly being TRBD1 or TRBD2 (6 bases each). The germline CDR1 and CDR2 sequences are SGHAT and FQDESV (reference sequence). This CDR3 comprises 15 residues. V lost 3 bases to trimming and J lost 1 base, with 13 bases between them. The CDR3 DNA follows: TGTGCCAGCAGCTTCGGGGGACACCCGTCCTACGAGCAGTACTTC. It yields the protein CASSFGGHPSYEQYF. The full variable domain, completed using reference TRBV11-1 and TRBJ2-7, is EAEVAQSPRYKITEKSQAVAFWCDPISGHATLYWYRQILGQGPELLVQFQDESVVDDSQLPKDRFSAERLKGVDSTLKIQPAELGDSAMYLCASSFGGHPSYEQYFGPGTRLTVT.

This clone was picked up one time. This specimen includes other DNA sequences encoding the same CDR3. V and J are TRBV2 and TRBJ2-7, with D possibly matching TRBD1 (5 bases). The germline gives CDR1 SNHLY, CDR2 FYNNEI. The CDR3 spans 11 residues. Trimming took off 6 bases at V and 4 bases at J, with 7 bases between the two ends. CDR3 region: CASRGEYEQYF. The CDR3 DNA sequence: TGTGCCAGCAGAGGGGAATACGAGCAGTACTTC.

This clone was counted once. The genes are TRBV7-3 and TRBJ1-2, with TRBD1 identical over 12 bases. Germline V lookup: CDR1 SGHTA, CDR2 FQGTGA. The CDR3 has 19 amino acids. Trimming cost V 0 bases and J 0 bases; bases outside gene matches: 8. CDR3 coding DNA: TGTGCCAGCAGCTTAACGGGACAGGGGGCGGCGAACCCTAACTATGGCTACACCTTC. Residues: CASSLTGQGAANPNYGYTF.

The chain joins TRBV2 to TRBJ1-2; D is possibly TRBD1 (6 bases). Germline CDR1 SNHLY, CDR2 FYNNEI. The CDR3 totals 14 residues. Between the trimmed V and J ends, which lost 3 bases and 9 bases, there was a span of 17 bases. The CDR3 protein is CASSDRQGSSRYTF. DNA for the CDR3: TGTGCCAGCAGTGACCGGCAGGGGAGTAGTCGCTACACCTTC.

V gene TRBV30 combines with J gene TRBJ2-7, with D tentatively TRBD1 or TRBD2 (5 bases each). Germline loops: CDR1 GTSNPN, CDR2 SVGIG (reference sequence). Trimming took 5 bases from V and 4 from J, leaving 9 bases between them. The CDR3 has 11 amino acids. CDR3 sequence: CAWGDRYEQYF. The CDR3 DNA reads as TGTGCCTGGGGGGACCGGTACGAGCAGTACTTC. The complete variable domain, with remaining parts taken from reference TRBV30 and TRBJ2-7, reads SQTIHQWPATLVQPVGSPLSLECTVEGTSNPNLYWYRQAAGRGLQLLFYSVGIGQISSEVPQNLSASRPQDRQFILSSKKLLLSDSGFYLCAWGDRYEQYFGPGTRLTVT.

The V call is TRBV11-1, the J call TRBJ2-2; weak D call: TRBD1 (6 bases). This CDR3 comprises 14 residues. V was shortened by 8 bases and J by 0 bases, with 10 bases between the two germline ends. Germline-derived CDR1 and CDR2 are SGHAT and FQDESV (reference sequence). The DNA of the CDR3 is TGTGCCAGCGGCTCAGGGGCGAACACCGGGGAGCTGTTTTTT. The encoded protein is CASGSGANTGELFF. The variable domain in full, completed from reference TRBV11-1 and TRBJ2-2, reads EAEVAQSPRYKITEKSQAVAFWCDPISGHATLYWYRQILGQGPELLVQFQDESVVDDSQLPKDRFSAERLKGVDSTLKIQPAELGDSAMYLCASGSGANTGELFFGEGSRLTVL.

The sample holds a few counts of this clone. The V call is TRBV5-1, the J call TRBJ1-1; D gene unclear. The V gene lost 0 bases and the J gene lost 3 bases, with 6 bases spanning the gap. CDR1 SGHRS and CDR2 YFSETQ come from the germline V gene. This CDR3 has 13 residues. The CDR3 bases are TGCGCCAGCAGCTTGGGTACAGACACTGAAGCTTTCTTT. Its translation is CASSLGTDTEAFF.

The chain links TRBV4-2 to TRBJ2-5; 7 nucleotides agree with TRBD2. V shed 1 base, J shed 4 bases, and the junction held 6 bases outside the gene matches. The germline CDR1 and CDR2 sequences are LGHNA and YNFKEQ. The CDR3 is 15 amino acids. CDR3 bases: TGTGCCAGCAGCCAAGGGGGGGGTATCGGAGAGACCCAGTACTTC. This gives the protein CASSQGGGIGETQYF.

The gene calls are TRBV5-4 and TRBJ2-3; the D gene could be TRBD1 or TRBD2 (5 bases each). In germline, CDR1 is SGHNT, CDR2 YYREEE (reference sequence). The ends were cut back, 0 bases at V and 0 bases at J, with 8 bases in the middle. The CDR3 sequence is 15 residues long. The CDR3: CASSLGGPSTDTQYF. CDR3 sequence (DNA): TGTGCCAGCAGCTTGGGGGGACCTAGCACAGATACGCAGTATTTT.

The genes are TRBV7-2 and TRBJ2-1; the match to TRBD1 covers 9 bases. The V and J ends lost 3 bases and 2 bases, in that order; junction bases with no gene match: 2. The germline CDR1 and CDR2 sequences are SGHTA and FQGNSA. The CDR3 totals 15 residues. The CDR3 loop is CASSFRTGAYNEQFF. The CDR3 DNA follows: TGTGCCAGCAGCTTTCGGACAGGGGCCTACAATGAGCAGTTCTTC.